The 32 T cell receptor beta chains given below trace back to one sample, sequenced in a study of T cells in Graves' hyperthyroidism and ophthalmopathy. Amplified regions were TCR beta CDR3 sequences from RNA transcripts. RT-PCR in the first round (using the HTBI primer set) targeted the TCR CDR3. MiXCR, applied by TCRdb to the multiplex PCR reads, yields one record per CDR3 protein. This table holds about 600,000 distinct CDR3 sequences, 12% to 15% found once. The sample was blood. These receptors came from a woman younger than 30 with Graves' ophthalmopathy.

This clonotype was recorded a few times. J is TRBJ1-5 and V is TRBV20-1, with TRBD1 matching over 7 bases. The CDR3 has 14 amino acids. With V trimmed by 8 bases and J by 5 bases, 12 bases remained unmatched. Germline V gene data show CDR1 as DFQATT and CDR2 as SNEGSKA (reference sequence). DNA for the CDR3: TGCAGTACCCCGCTACAGGGGACGGATCAGCCCCAGCATTTT. Translating gives CSTPLQGTDQPQHF.

The sample holds a few counts of this clonotype. This chain links TRBV28 with TRBJ1-2; 9 bases fit TRBD1. CDR1 is MDHEN, CDR2 SYDVKM, per germline. After removal of 4 bases from V and 6 bases from J, the junction contained 9 bases not matched to a gene. The CDR3 covers 15 residues. The CDR3 protein is CASSSPARTGDGYTF. The CDR3 DNA is TGTGCCAGCAGTTCCCCGGCCCGGACAGGGGATGGCTACACCTTC.

This rearrangement joins TRBV7-9 to TRBJ1-2; 8 bases agree with TRBD1. Germline loops: CDR1 SEHNR, CDR2 FQNEAQ (reference sequence). V dropped 5 bases and J dropped 6; count of bases not matched to a gene: 11. The CDR3 runs 15 residues. The CDR3 DNA reads as TGTGCCAGCAGCCCCCGACTGACAGGGGCAGATGGCTACACCTTC. Its translation is CASSPRLTGADGYTF.

This clonotype was seen a handful of times. This is likely a read error, given that the CDR3 carries no conserved phenylalanine or tryptophan at its end. CDR3 DNA: TGTGCCAGCAGCTCCGACCTAGCCGGGACAGGCCAGCCCCAGCATCTT. It yields the protein CASSSDLAGTGQPQHL. V is TRBV7-9 and J is TRBJ1-5; 8 bases fit TRBD1. Looked up from germline, CDR1 is SEHNR and CDR2 is FQNEAQ (reference sequence). After removal of 4 bases from V and 7 bases from J, the junction contained 12 bases not matched to a gene. The CDR3 covers 16 residues.

This clonotype has ten or more counts. The rearrangement uses TRBV2 and TRBJ2-7; TRBD2 aligns across 7 bases. With V trimmed by 8 bases and J by 0 bases, 7 bases remained unmatched. The CDR3 loop spans 14 amino acids. Looked up from germline, CDR1 is SNHLY and CDR2 is FYNNEI. As DNA, the CDR3 is TGTGCCAGCGAGGGCGGGAGAAGCTCCTACGAGCAGTACTTC. It is translated as CASEGGRSSYEQYF.

This clonotype was recorded a few times. The genes are TRBV28 and TRBJ2-7; D not resolved. Trimming cost V 2 bases and J 4 bases, with 12 bases left between them. The germline V gene encodes CDR1 MDHEN and CDR2 SYDVKM. The CDR3 is made up of 14 amino acids. For the CDR3, the DNA is TGTGCCAGCAGTTTAAGGTGGGTGGGTTACGAGCAGTACTTC. Amino acid sequence: CASSLRWVGYEQYF.

J is TRBJ2-7 and V is TRBV4-1; 9 nucleotides match TRBD2. Per the germline V gene, CDR1 is MGHRA and CDR2 is YSYEKL. There are 17 residues in the CDR3. V shed 1 base, J shed 2 bases, and the junction held 9 bases outside the gene matches. CDR3 protein: CASSQVVVTSGTYEQYF. The CDR3 bases are TGCGCCAGCAGCCAAGTGGTTGTGACTAGCGGCACCTACGAGCAGTACTTC.

This clonotype was recorded a few times. The CDR3 sequence is CASSQPRQGNYEQYF. In DNA, the CDR3 is TGCGCCAGCAGCCAACCCCGACAGGGAAACTACGAGCAGTACTTC. The chain is built from TRBV4-1 and TRBJ2-7, with 7 bases fitting TRBD1. Unmatched junction bases numbered 7, after V lost 2 bases and J lost 3 bases. This CDR3 comprises 15 residues. CDR1 MGHRA and CDR2 YSYEKL come from the germline V gene.

The chain uses TRBV25-1 and TRBJ1-4, with a possible D match to TRBD1 (6 bases). Germline CDR1 and CDR2: MGHDK and SYGVNS. CDR3 length: 15 amino acids. The V end was cut by 4 bases, the J end by 3 bases, with 12 bases between. This CDR3 reads CASSGHREANEKLFF. Here the CDR3 DNA reads TGTGCCAGCAGTGGCCACAGGGAGGCTAATGAAAAACTGTTTTTT.

The chain couples TRBV27 to TRBJ2-2; no definite D call. The germline CDR1 and CDR2 sequences are MNHEY and SMNVEV (reference sequence). Trimming took 6 bases from V and 6 from J, leaving 8 bases between them. The CDR3 sequence is 12 residues long. The CDR3: CASRFGSGELFF. The CDR3 DNA follows: TGTGCCAGCAGGTTTGGGTCCGGGGAGCTGTTTTTT.

This clonotype was detected ten times or more. The rearrangement uses TRBV20-1 and TRBJ1-1; tentative D call: TRBD1 (5 bases). The germline V and J ends were trimmed by 2 bases and 0 bases, with 13 bases remaining between them. CDR3 length equals 15 residues. Germline V gene data show CDR1 as DFQATT and CDR2 as SNEGSKA (reference sequence). CDR3 sequence (DNA): TGCAGTGCTAGAAGGGACCTCTTATTGAACACTGAAGCTTTCTTT. Amino acid sequence: CSARRDLLLNTEAFF.

The chain uses TRBV4-1 and TRBJ2-7; maybe TRBD1 (5 bases). Trimming removed 7 bases at V and 4 bases at J, with 20 bases between. This CDR3 contains 15 residues. CDR1 and CDR2 (germline): MGHRA, YSYEKL. The DNA for the CDR3 is TGCGCCAGCACCAGAAAAGCGACAGATCCGTACGAGCAGTACTTC. This codes for CASTRKATDPYEQYF.

This clonotype showed up many times. The chain couples TRBV24-1 to TRBJ2-5, with 8 bases that match TRBD1. J lost 5 bases, V lost 2 bases, and 6 bases had no gene match. The CDR3 length is 15 residues. In germline, CDR1 is KGHDR, CDR2 SFDVKD. CDR3 sequence reads: CATSDSPGGAETQYF. CDR3 nucleotide sequence: TGTGCCACCAGTGATTCTCCAGGGGGCGCGGAGACCCAGTACTTC.

This clonotype turned up a few times. The rearrangement uses TRBV7-9 and TRBJ1-2; D remains unclear. The V end was cut by 1 base, the J end by 6 bases, with 18 bases between. Germline assignment: CDR1 SEHNR and CDR2 FQNEAQ (reference sequence). The CDR3 totals 16 residues. CDR3: CASSLEIWEVKNGYTF. The CDR3 DNA follows: TGTGCCAGCAGCTTAGAGATTTGGGAGGTAAAGAATGGCTACACCTTC.

This clonotype showed up just a few times. This may stem from a read error, because a much larger clone lies one nucleotide away. The rearrangement joins TRBV7-2 to TRBJ1-2; 7 bases are a match to TRBD1. Per germline, CDR1 SGHTA and CDR2 FQGNSA. The CDR3 runs 14 residues. The CDR3 sequence is CASGLGGPGYGYTF. CDR3 nucleotides: TGTGCCAGCGGCTTAGGGGGCCCAGGGTATGGCTACACCTTC.

This clonotype was detected a few times. A junction boundary mismatches the germline segment, possibly from a read error. V and J are TRBV20-1 and TRBJ2-2, with 14 bases fitting TRBD2. The germline gives CDR1 DFQATT, CDR2 SNEGSKA (reference sequence). This CDR3 region has 19 residues. The chain's CDR3 is CNARGETSGRANTPGELFF. The CDR3 DNA reads as TGCAATGCTAGAGGAGAGACTAGCGGGAGGGCCAATACTCCCGGGGAGCTGTTTTTT.

In its sample, this clonotype was seen many times. This chain links TRBV10-3 with TRBJ1-1, with no clear D. This CDR3 is built from 13 residues. Deletions cut 7 bases from V and 3 bases from J, with 12 bases between. The germline gives CDR1 ENHRY, CDR2 SYGVKD. CDR3 amino acids: CAIIGSYDTEAFF. The DNA for the CDR3 is TGTGCCATCATAGGGTCTTACGACACTGAAGCTTTCTTT.

Worth noting for this clonotype: The junction departs from germline at one end; a sequencing error may be responsible. The chain has TRBV4-1 and TRBJ2-7, with TRBD2 matching 8 bases. The CDR3 runs to 15 residues. Germline V gene sequence: CDR1 MGHRA, CDR2 YSYEKL. The CDR3 DNA sequence: TGTGCCAGCAGCCAAGATTCCACTAGCGGTTACGAGCAGTACTTC. Translating gives CASSQDSTSGYEQYF.

Many counts were recorded for this clonotype. The chain employs TRBV6-1 and TRBJ2-1; D perhaps matches TRBD2 (6 bases). The CDR3 is 14 amino acids. Germline CDR1 reads MNHNS; CDR2 reads SASEGT. V lost 5 bases to trimming and J lost 1 base, with 9 bases between them. The CDR3 region has the DNA TGTGCCAGCAGTTATGGAGGGTCCTACAATGAGCAGTTCTTC. It is translated as CASSYGGSYNEQFF.

There are a few counts of this clonotype. The chain couples TRBV6-1 to TRBJ2-1; 7 bases are a match to TRBD1. This CDR3 contains 15 residues. CDR1 MNHNS and CDR2 SASEGT come from the germline V gene. V shed 1 base, J shed 1 base, and the junction held 1 base outside the gene matches. The CDR3: CASSEDRGSYNEQFF. The CDR3 DNA sequence: TGTGCCAGCAGTGAAGACAGGGGATCCTACAATGAGCAGTTCTTC.

The table lists this clonotype with many counts. The chain recombines TRBV24-1 with TRBJ2-1; TRBD2 matches 7 bases. V dropped 5 bases and J dropped 5; count of bases not matched to a gene: 11. Germline V gene data show CDR1 as KGHDR and CDR2 as SFDVKD. The CDR3 loop spans 16 amino acids. Written as DNA, the CDR3 is TGTGCCACCAGTGTCCGTTTGGCTAGCGGCCACAATGAGCAGTTCTTC. It translates to CATSVRLASGHNEQFF.

In this sample, this clonotype turned up many times. The chain recombines TRBV12-3 or TRBV12-4 with TRBJ1-1; 8 nucleotides line up with TRBD1. The CDR3 spans 16 residues. V lost 0 bases to trimming and J lost 1 base; unmatched junction nucleotides: 4. CDR3 sequence reads: CASSLAPGQGNTEAFF. CDR3 sequence (DNA): TGTGCCAGCAGTTTAGCCCCAGGACAGGGGAACACTGAAGCTTTCTTT.

This clonotype was found many times. CDR3 nucleotide sequence: TGTGCCAGCAGCCAACGAACAGGGAACGGAAACACCATATATTTT. It yields the protein CASSQRTGNGNTIYF. The chain combines TRBV3-1 with TRBJ1-3; tentatively, D is TRBD1 (6 bases). V was shortened by 2 bases and J by 4 bases, with 12 bases between the two germline ends. This CDR3 spans 15 amino acids. CDR1 is LGHDT, CDR2 YNNKEL, per germline (reference sequence).

This clonotype turned up a few times. This is likely a read error, given that the CDR3 carries no conserved phenylalanine or tryptophan at its end. The chain recombines TRBV27 with TRBJ2-7; no firm D call. Trimming shortened V by 3 bases and J by 2 bases, and 14 bases separated the two germline ends. This CDR3 has 15 amino acids. The V gene's germline CDR1 is MNHEY and CDR2 SMNVEV (reference sequence). The chain's CDR3 is CASSFSARRTYEQYL. CDR3 nucleotides: TGTGCCAGCAGTTTTTCAGCGCGACGAACCTACGAGCAGTACCTC.

This chain links TRBV9 with TRBJ2-3; perhaps TRBD2 as D (6 bases). The CDR3 spans 13 residues. With 3 bases removed from V and 6 bases from J, the gap between germline ends came to 11 bases. Germline CDR1 reads SGDLS; CDR2 reads YYNGEE. The CDR3: CASSAEGPDTQYF. Written as DNA, the CDR3 is TGTGCCAGCAGCGCGGAGGGTCCGGATACGCAGTATTTT.

This clonotype has only a few counts. V and J are TRBV7-3 and TRBJ1-2; 8 bases agree with TRBD1. Germline CDR1 and CDR2: SGHTA and FQGTGA. V lost 4 bases to trimming and J lost 6 bases; unmatched junction nucleotides: 7. The CDR3 runs 14 residues. The CDR3 spells CASSSQPGGHGYTF. The CDR3 coding sequence is TGTGCCAGCAGCTCCCAACCAGGGGGCCATGGCTACACCTTC.

This clonotype was counted ten times or more. The chain carries TRBV28 and TRBJ2-4; D uncertain. CDR1 is MDHEN and CDR2 is SYDVKM in the germline V gene. This CDR3 is 15 amino acids long. Between the trimmed V and J ends, which lost 6 bases and 0 bases, there was a span of 12 bases. The CDR3 spells CASRVPGLAKNIQYF. CDR3 DNA: TGTGCCAGCAGAGTCCCAGGCCTAGCCAAAAACATTCAGTACTTC.

This clonotype appeared many times. The genes are TRBV7-2 and TRBJ2-5; 11 nucleotides align to TRBD2. The CDR3 consists of 15 residues. V lost 2 bases, J lost 7 bases, and 6 bases stayed unmatched. Germline V gives CDR1 SGHTA, CDR2 FQGNSA. CDR3 bases: TGTGCCAGCAGCTTATACGGGACTAGCGGTGGGACCCAGTACTTC. This encodes CASSLYGTSGGTQYF. The entire variable domain, with the rest obtained from reference TRBV7-2 and TRBJ2-5, is as follows: GAGVSQSPSNKVTEKGKDVELRCDPISGHTALYWYRQSLGQGLEFLIYFQGNSAPDKSGLPSDRFSAERTGGSVSTLTIQRTQQEDSAVYLCASSLYGTSGGTQYFGPGTRLLVL.

The chain carries TRBV9 and TRBJ1-6, with D perhaps matching TRBD1 (5 bases). The V end was cut by 0 bases, the J end by 13 bases, with 11 bases between. Germline V gene data show CDR1 as SGDLS and CDR2 as YYNGEE. This CDR3 comprises 13 residues. The CDR3 bases are TGTGCCAGCAGCGTAGAGGGCCGGGGGCCCCTCCACTTT. It is translated as CASSVEGRGPLHF.

The table lists this clonotype with many counts. The chain uses TRBV18 and TRBJ1-1, with D possibly being TRBD1 (6 bases). V lost 5 bases and J 2 bases, leaving 15 bases between the germline ends. This CDR3 is 15 amino acids long. The V gene's germline CDR1 is KGHSH and CDR2 LQKENI. CDR3 region: CASSASTGPNTEAFF. The CDR3 DNA is TGTGCCAGCTCAGCATCGACAGGACCTAACACTGAAGCTTTCTTT.

In its sample, this clonotype was seen many times. The gene calls are TRBV6-2 or TRBV6-3 and TRBJ2-2; tentative D call: TRBD1 (6 bases). The CDR3 length is 15 residues. V was clipped by 5 bases and J by 5 bases, with 15 bases between them. Germline V gives CDR1 MNHEY, CDR2 SVGEGT. The CDR3 sequence: CASSALGGDTGELFF. For the CDR3, the DNA is TGTGCCAGCAGTGCCCTAGGGGGTGATACCGGGGAGCTGTTTTTT.

This clonotype was detected ten times or more. J is TRBJ2-7 and V is TRBV27; D possibly corresponds to TRBD1 (6 bases). Germline CDR1 and CDR2: MNHEY and SMNVEV (reference sequence). The CDR3 has 13 amino acids. The germline V and J ends were trimmed by 11 bases and 1 base, with 15 bases remaining between them. CDR3 in DNA: TGTGCCGCCGGGCCAGGGGCATCCTACGAGCAGTACTTC. This translates into CAAGPGASYEQYF.